Listed below are T cell receptor beta chains from one sample, sequenced in a study of regulatory T cells in long-lasting Graves disease. MiXCR was run by TCRdb on the multiplex PCR reads, yielding one entry per CDR3 protein. The table shows roughly 500,000 distinct CDR3 sequences, with approximately 13% occurring only once. These records were also assigned to another study, of T cells in Graves' hyperthyroidism and ophthalmopathy.

The sequencing used peripheral blood mononuclear cells (PBMCs), collected at new diagnosis, from a patient treated with antithyroid drugs. The receptors stem from a man aged 25 to 40 with Graves disease. Each CDR3 is given with its conserved first and last residue. The D gene is left open where the match is weak. Some rows mark clone size as missing; the rest say once, few, many or name a class of expanded clone.

length	size	V	D	J	CDR3	DNA
12	-	TRBV2	-	TRBJ2-5	CASRTLRETQYF	TGTGCCAGCAGGACCCTCAGGGAGACCCAGTACTTC
11	many	TRBV28	-	TRBJ2-7	CASTLRYEQYF	TGTGCCAGCACCCTTAGGTACGAGCAGTACTTC
16	many	TRBV24-1	TRBD1	TRBJ2-7	CATSDSTGGNTYEQYF	TGTGCCACCAGTGATTCGACAGGGGGGAACACCTACGAGCAGTACTTC
16	many	TRBV11-2	TRBD1	TRBJ2-5	CASSFLRDRGAETQYF	TGTGCCAGCAGCTTCCTAAGGGACAGGGGAGCAGAGACCCAGTACTTC
14	-	TRBV5-1	-	TRBJ2-7	CASSPSNVANEQYF	TGCGCCAGCAGCCCCAGCAATGTAGCGAACGAGCAGTACTTC
16	-	TRBV20-1	TRBD1	TRBJ1-6	CSARLIGTGEDSPLHF	TGCAGTGCTCGCCTTATAGGGACAGGGGAGGATTCACCCCTCCACTTT
13	many	TRBV2	-	TRBJ2-7	CASSTIGGAGQYF	TGTGCCAGCAGTACTATAGGAGGGGCCGGGCAGTACTTC
12	many	TRBV28	-	TRBJ2-7	CASSASRYEQYF	TGTGCCAGCAGTGCCTCCCGGTACGAGCAGTACTTC
14	-	TRBV5-4	-	TRBJ1-2	CASSLAGTGYGYTF	TGTGCCAGCAGCTTGGCGGGGACTGGCTATGGCTACACCTTC
14	few	TRBV15	-	TRBJ2-7	CAASPRDPPNEQYF	TGTGCCGCCAGCCCCCGGGATCCTCCTAATGAGCAGTACTTC
16	-	TRBV9	-	TRBJ2-6	CASTGLRSSGANVLTF	TGTGCCAGCACCGGATTACGTAGCTCTGGGGCCAACGTCCTGACTTTC
15	many	TRBV24-1	-	TRBJ2-5	CATSGDNLGVETQYF	TGTGCCACCAGTGGAGATAATCTGGGGGTTGAGACCCAGTACTTC
15	many	TRBV19	TRBD2	TRBJ2-5	CASSITSGFQETQYF	TGTGCCAGTAGTATCACTAGCGGTTTCCAAGAGACCCAGTACTTC
16	-	TRBV5-1	-	TRBJ2-2	CASSSPEEGYTGELFF	TGCGCCAGCAGCTCTCCCGAGGAGGGGTACACCGGGGAGCTGTTTTTT
12	-	TRBV20-1	-	TRBJ1-2	CSAREGYYGYTF	TGCAGTGCTAGAGAGGGATACTATGGCTACACCTTC
16	many	TRBV24-1	TRBD1	TRBJ2-3	CATSDLGTGHTDTQYF	TGTGCCACCAGTGACCTCGGGACAGGGCACACAGATACGCAGTATTTT
12	many	TRBV24-1	-	TRBJ2-1	CATSEPGNEQFF	TGTGCCACCAGTGAGCCGGGAAATGAGCAGTTCTTC
14	-	TRBV9	-	TRBJ1-1	CASGPRARGQEAFF	TGTGCCAGCGGCCCTAGGGCCCGTGGGCAGGAAGCTTTCTTT
16	-	TRBV19	TRBD2	TRBJ2-1	CASSMSGRAGVDEQFF	TGTGCCAGTAGTATGAGCGGGAGGGCCGGGGTGGATGAGCAGTTCTTC